The 5 T cell receptor beta chains reported below all come from one sample, sequenced in a study of blood T cell repertoires in COVID-19. Using immunoSEQ multiplex PCR, the repertoire was profiled, and TCRdb retains in-frame clones only, with some absent. The sample consists of some 190,000 clones, 82% of them appearing once. Sequenced material: peripheral blood. These receptors originate from a woman aged 60 to 75 with COVID-19, enrolled during active disease.

This clone was detected a few times. The genes are TRBV7-2 and TRBJ2-1; 11 bases map to TRBD2. Germline V gene sequence: CDR1 SGHTA, CDR2 FQGNSA. V shed 0 bases, J shed 1 base, and the junction held 8 bases outside the gene matches. The CDR3 spans 19 residues. CDR3 sequence reads: CASSLAALAGGLSYNEQFF. The CDR3 DNA follows: TGTGCCAGCAGCTTAGCGGCTCTAGCGGGAGGTTTATCCTACAATGAGCAGTTCTTC.

This clone was found a few times. The chain couples TRBV25-1 to TRBJ1-5; tentative D call: TRBD1 (5 bases). V dropped 3 bases and J dropped 3 bases, with 9 bases sitting between them. Germline V gene lookup returns CDR1 MGHDK and CDR2 SYGVNS. This CDR3 has 14 residues. The chain's CDR3 is CASSDSGDNQPQHF. The CDR3, as DNA: TGTGCCAGCAGTGATTCGGGGGACAATCAGCCCCAGCATTTT.

J is TRBJ1-1 and V is TRBV27; 8 bases map to TRBD1. V shed 8 bases and J 6 bases; nucleotides not matched to a gene: 5. Germline-derived CDR1 and CDR2 are MNHEY and SMNVEV (reference sequence). This CDR3 contains 12 residues. CDR3 DNA sequence: TGTGCCAGCCTCGGACAGGGCGCTGAAGCTTTCTTT. Its translation is CASLGQGAEAFF.

The chain has TRBV29-1 and TRBJ2-1; D uncertain. The germline V gene encodes CDR1 SQVTM and CDR2 ANQGSEA. The CDR3 has 13 amino acids. Between the trimmed V and J ends, which lost 7 bases and 2 bases, there was a span of 12 bases. Written as DNA, the CDR3 is TGCAGCGCTAAGCTGGGCCCCTACAATGAGCAGTTCTTC. It specifies CSAKLGPYNEQFF.

V usage is TRBV5-1 and J usage is TRBJ1-2; TRBD1 matches 7 bases. Per the germline V gene, CDR1 is SGHRS and CDR2 is YFSETQ. The junction had 10 bases not matched to a gene; V was cut back by 4 bases and J by 4 bases. There are 15 residues in the CDR3. The CDR3: CASSPTTGEAYGYTF. The DNA for the CDR3 is TGCGCCAGCAGCCCGACTACAGGGGAGGCCTATGGCTACACCTTC. Looking up the rest from reference TRBV5-1 and TRBJ1-2 gives the full variable domain: KAGVTQTPRYLIKTRGQQVTLSCSPISGHRSVSWYQQTPGQGLQFLFEYFSETQRNKGNFPGRFSGRQFSNSRSEMNVSTLELGDSALYLCASSPTTGEAYGYTFGSGTRLTVV.